The clone carrying this TCR beta chain was seen ten or more times. The antigen is not known. The CDR3 consists of 13 residues. V was trimmed by 1 base and J by 0 bases, leaving 4 bases between them. Germline V gene data show CDR1 as SGHNT and CDR2 as YYREEE (reference sequence). This entry comes from a study of T cells after yellow fever vaccination. TCRdb processed the 5' RACE reads anew with MiXCR; each CDR3 protein has one entry. The sample contains 450,000 to 550,000 distinct CDR3 sequences, roughly 22% of which appear only once. Study findings and constraints: Abundant clonotypes from the bulk population could have been carried over as contaminants into FACS-sorted repertoires. Most primary-vaccination clones recurred post-booster (about 96% CD4, around 86% CD8). Secondary responses were weaker yet peaked faster, day 5 versus 15.

The chain combines TRBV5-4 with TRBJ2-5; no clear D gene. This material consisted of PBMCs, taken 21 days after the first yellow fever vaccination. The sequence was obtained from a young man who received the YFV17D yellow fever vaccine. The CDR3: CASSLSYQETQYF. CDR3 nucleotides: TGTGCCAGCAGCTTGTCTTACCAAGAGACCCAGTACTTC.